These 28 T cell receptor beta chains came from one sample sequenced in a study of T-cell reconstitution after alpha-beta-depleted transplantation in children. The library targeted TCRbeta and was prepared with unique molecular identifiers. Each CDR3 protein is one row after TCRdb ran MiXCR on the PCR reads. The repertoire has about 830,000 distinct CDR3 sequences, roughly 15% of them found once; the top ten carry roughly 5%. The sequences come from PBMCs, mostly from graft donor cells, collected 360 days after TCRalphabeta/CD19-depleted stem cell transplant. All receptors derive from a male patient younger than 18 who had a stem cell transplant for acute lymphoblastic leukemia, so the T cells may come from the graft donor.

The rearrangement joins TRBV20-1 to TRBJ2-3; D uncertain. Trimming removed 5 bases at V and 0 bases at J, with 6 bases between. The CDR3 loop spans 12 amino acids. From germline, CDR1 is DFQATT and CDR2 SNEGSKA (reference sequence). The CDR3 loop reads CSAGESTDTQYF. CDR3 coding DNA: TGCAGTGCTGGTGAAAGCACAGATACGCAGTATTTT.

The chain carries TRBV21-1 and TRBJ1-5; TRBD1, as called in the table, went unchecked against the DNA. TRBV21-1 constitutes a pseudogene. CDR3 length: 16 amino acids. The CDR3 DNA follows: TGTGCCAGCAGCAAGGGGGCGAAAAAGGAGAATCAGCCCCAGCATTTT. Translating it yields CASSKGAKKENQPQHF.

This clonotype was seen a few times. The V call is TRBV4-1, the J call TRBJ2-7; D may match TRBD1 or TRBD2 (5 bases each). Germline CDR1 is MGHRA and CDR2 is YSYEKL. V was pared by 3 bases and J by 0 bases, with 15 bases between. The CDR3 extends over 16 amino acids. CDR3 region: CASSHPGTASSYEQYF. In DNA, the CDR3 is TGCGCCAGCAGCCATCCCGGGACGGCGAGCTCCTACGAGCAGTACTTC.

The gene calls are TRBV12-3 or TRBV12-4 and TRBJ1-5; no reliable D call. V was trimmed by 6 bases and J by 0 bases, leaving 12 bases between them. The CDR3 loop spans 15 amino acids. The CDR3 protein is CASSWAANSNQPQHF. CDR3 nucleotide sequence: TGTGCCAGCAGCTGGGCGGCGAATAGCAATCAGCCCCAGCATTTT.

The chain recombines TRBV7-9 with TRBJ2-3; D is undetermined. CDR3 length equals 16 residues. Trimming cost V 8 bases and J 8 bases, with 26 bases left between them. The V gene's germline CDR1 is SEHNR and CDR2 FQNEAQ (reference sequence). CDR3 DNA: TGTGCCAGCCGCCGGAAGCAGGCCGGTTTGTTGAGTACGCAGTATTTT. Protein sequence: CASRRKQAGLLSTQYF. Using reference TRBV7-9 and TRBJ2-3 for the parts outside the CDR3, the full variable domain is DTGVSQNPRHKITKRGQNVTFRCDPISEHNRLYWYRQTLGQGPEFLTYFQNEAQLEKSRLLSDRFSAERPKGSFSTLEIQRTEQGDSAMYLCASRRKQAGLLSTQYFGPGTRLTVL.

This clonotype was recorded once. The CDR3 is CASSFGPQGTGELFF. As DNA, the CDR3 is TGTGCCAGCAGCTTTGGCCCACAGGGGACCGGGGAGCTGTTTTTT. The chain uses TRBV7-9 and TRBJ2-2, with 7 bases aligning to TRBD1. This CDR3 has 15 residues. V shed 3 bases and J 5 bases; nucleotides not matched to a gene: 6. Germline CDR1 reads SEHNR; CDR2 reads FQNEAQ (reference sequence).

The V call is TRBV7-2, the J call TRBJ2-2, with 10 positions matching TRBD2. CDR1 is SGHTA and CDR2 is FQGNSA in the germline V gene. The V and J ends lost 2 bases and 4 bases, in that order; junction bases with no gene match: 4. This CDR3 contains 16 residues. The CDR3 spells CASSLRLAGATGELFF. DNA of the CDR3: TGTGCCAGCAGCTTAAGGCTAGCGGGAGCCACCGGGGAGCTGTTTTTT.

This clonotype was observed a few times. J is TRBJ2-7 and V is TRBV9; 10 bases align to TRBD2. Trimming removed 3 bases from V and 6 bases from J; junction bases left unmatched: 6. Germline CDR1 is SGDLS and CDR2 is YYNGEE. CDR3 size: 14 residues. Here the CDR3 DNA reads TGTGCCAGCAGCGGGAGCGGGAGGGCCCCCGAGCAGTACTTC. This gives the protein CASSGSGRAPEQYF.

To note about this clonotype: A clone one base away is much larger, so this may be a read error. The CDR3 coding sequence is TGCGCCAGCAGCATACTAGCGGACTCCTACAATGAGCAGTTCTTC. Translation: CASSILADSYNEQFF. The chain joins TRBV5-1 to TRBJ2-1; 8 bases agree with TRBD2. The V and J ends lost 4 bases and 0 bases, in that order; junction bases with no gene match: 3. Germline V gives CDR1 SGHRS, CDR2 YFSETQ. This CDR3 has 15 amino acids.

Only a few counts were recorded for this clonotype. The CDR3 DNA is TGTGCCAGCTCACCCTGGACAGGGCACGAGCAGTACTTC. This codes for CASSPWTGHEQYF. The V and J genes are TRBV18 and TRBJ2-7; 8 nucleotides agree with TRBD1. The V segment lost 3 bases and the J segment 5 bases; nucleotides outside the gene matches: 3. This CDR3 comprises 13 residues. The V gene's germline CDR1 is KGHSH and CDR2 LQKENI.

The chain carries TRBV5-1 and TRBJ1-1, with 7 bases fitting TRBD1. V shed 4 bases and J 1 base; nucleotides not matched to a gene: 22. The CDR3 loop spans 20 amino acids. From germline, CDR1 is SGHRS and CDR2 YFSETQ. CDR3 protein: CASSPWNSVWTGSPNTEAFF. The CDR3, as DNA: TGCGCCAGCAGCCCTTGGAATTCAGTCTGGACAGGTTCTCCGAACACTGAAGCTTTCTTT.

This clonotype has a count of ten or more. This chain joins TRBV9 and TRBJ2-7; possible D gene TRBD1, 6 bases. V was clipped by 0 bases and J by 3 bases, with 10 bases between them. The CDR3 extends over 14 amino acids. Germline V gene sequence: CDR1 SGDLS, CDR2 YYNGEE. In DNA, the CDR3 is TGTGCCAGCAGCGTAGATCAGGGGAACTACGAGCAGTACTTC. This encodes CASSVDQGNYEQYF.

The chain links TRBV5-6 to TRBJ2-2; 7 nucleotides match TRBD2. The V segment lost 7 bases and the J segment 4 bases; nucleotides outside the gene matches: 13. Germline V CDR1 and CDR2: SGHDT, YYEEEE. The CDR3 sequence is 16 residues long. The CDR3, as DNA: TGTGCCAGCGCCGGGAGGTTTCGAACGGTCACCGGGGAGCTGTTTTTT. Translation gives CASAGRFRTVTGELFF.

This chain links TRBV27 with TRBJ2-3; tentative D call: TRBD2 (5 bases). Looked up from germline, CDR1 is MNHEY and CDR2 is SMNVEV (reference sequence). The CDR3 is 14 amino acids. V shed 3 bases and J shed 2 bases, with 9 bases lying between them. CDR3 bases: TGTGCCAGCAGTTTTTTGGAGGCCACAGATACGCAGTATTTT. It is translated as CASSFLEATDTQYF.

This chain joins TRBV28 and TRBJ2-4, with 7 bases that match TRBD1. This CDR3 spans 15 amino acids. Per germline, CDR1 MDHEN and CDR2 SYDVKM. The junction had 11 bases not matched to a gene; V was cut back by 3 bases and J by 9 bases. The CDR3 DNA is TGTGCCAGCAGTTTGTGGGACAGTCGGTTAGGCATTCAGTACTTC. Protein product: CASSLWDSRLGIQYF.

This rearrangement joins TRBV12-3 or TRBV12-4 to TRBJ1-2; D is ambiguous. The CDR3 sequence is 13 residues long. The germline V and J ends were trimmed by 3 bases and 6 bases, with 11 bases remaining between them. The CDR3 nucleotides read TGTGCCAGCAGTTTTTCTACTCGCCATGGCTACACCTTC. This codes for CASSFSTRHGYTF.

This clonotype was counted only a few times. A junction end diverges from the germline sequence, so it may reflect a read error. The V call is TRBV29-1, the J call TRBJ1-2; no clear D. CDR1 is SQVTM and CDR2 is ANQGSEA in the germline V gene. This CDR3 comprises 12 residues. CDR3 residues: CSVEMGSLPNPF. The CDR3 region has the DNA TGCAGCGTTGAGATGGGGTCCCTACCAAACCCCTTC.

The table lists this clonotype with a few counts. CDR3 sequence: CSATGLARYNEQFF. In DNA, the CDR3 is TGCAGTGCCACGGGACTAGCCCGCTATAATGAGCAGTTCTTC. The V gene is TRBV20-1, the J gene TRBJ2-1; TRBD2 matches at 9 bases. Germline trimming cut 6 bases from V and 7 bases from J; bases unmatched to any gene: 10. The CDR3 is 14 amino acids. Germline V lookup: CDR1 DFQATT, CDR2 SNEGSKA (reference sequence).

For this clonotype: A read error may explain this, as a much larger clone is one base away. V and J are TRBV6-1 and TRBJ2-7; 9 nucleotides align to TRBD1. Germline values: CDR1 MNHNS, CDR2 SASEGT. The CDR3 is 13 residues long. V shed 6 bases and J 2 bases; nucleotides not matched to a gene: 2. CDR3 region: CASRRQGAYEQYF. The CDR3 region has the DNA TGTGCCAGCAGACGACAGGGGGCCTACGAGCAGTACTTC.

This clonotype was detected ten times or more. V usage is TRBV12-3 or TRBV12-4 and J usage is TRBJ2-3; D is unresolved. Trimming took 3 bases from V and 4 from J, leaving 11 bases between them. This CDR3 region has 14 residues. Here the CDR3 reads CASSFHSPADTQYF. As DNA, the CDR3 is TGTGCCAGCAGTTTTCATTCGCCGGCAGATACGCAGTATTTT.

This clonotype came up once. The chain couples TRBV18 to TRBJ2-5; 8 bases are a match to TRBD1. After removal of 4 bases from V and 5 bases from J, the junction contained 3 bases not matched to a gene. Per the germline V gene, CDR1 is KGHSH and CDR2 is LQKENI. The CDR3 has 13 amino acids. The DNA for the CDR3 is TGTGCCAGCTCACAACCAGGGGGCGAGACCCAGTACTTC. Its protein product is CASSQPGGETQYF. Together with reference TRBV18 and TRBJ2-5, the CDR3 gives the full variable domain: NAGVMQNPRHLVRRRGQEARLRCSPMKGHSHVYWYRQLPEEGLKFMVYLQKENIIDESGMPKERFSAEFPKEGPSILRIQQVVRGDSAAYFCASSQPGGETQYFGPGTRLLVL.

This clonotype was detected ten times or more. The chain joins TRBV6-1 to TRBJ2-1, with D perhaps TRBD2 (5 bases). Trimming pared 6 bases from V and 4 bases from J, leaving 16 bases between. The length of the CDR3 is 15 residues. Germline values: CDR1 MNHNS, CDR2 SASEGT. CDR3 coding DNA: TGTGCCAGCAGCATCAGCGGTCCTATTTACAATGAGCAGTTCTTC. Translating gives CASSISGPIYNEQFF.

This clonotype turned up a few times. The chain uses TRBV4-1 and TRBJ1-2; the D is unclear. V gave up 1 base and J gave up 0 bases, with 18 bases separating them. Germline loops: CDR1 MGHRA, CDR2 YSYEKL. The CDR3 extends over 18 amino acids. CDR3 amino acids: CASSQVILGRPANYGYTF. CDR3 nucleotides: TGCGCCAGCAGCCAAGTTATCCTCGGCAGGCCTGCTAACTATGGCTACACCTTC.

The chain has TRBV9 and TRBJ2-7, with 7 bases matching TRBD1. The CDR3 covers 14 residues. V gave up 2 bases and J gave up 7 bases; unmatched junction bases: 9. CDR1 and CDR2 (germline): SGDLS, YYNGEE. The CDR3 loop is CASSVQGQSIEQYF. The CDR3 nucleotides are TGTGCCAGCAGCGTCCAGGGACAGTCTATAGAGCAGTACTTC.

This clonotype was observed a few times. In DNA form, the CDR3 reads TGTGCCAGCAGTTCAGTGAACTCCTACAATGAGCAGTTCTTC. Protein product: CASSSVNSYNEQFF. The chain carries TRBV25-1 and TRBJ2-1; D remains unclear. Trimming took 5 bases from V and 0 from J, leaving 8 bases between them. The germline V gene encodes CDR1 MGHDK and CDR2 SYGVNS. CDR3 size: 14 residues.

The chain carries TRBV6-5 and TRBJ2-2; 15 bases agree with TRBD2. The CDR3 length is 18 residues. CDR1 MNHEY and CDR2 SVGAGI come from the germline V gene. V trimming: 4 bases; J trimming: 6 bases; junction bases outside the gene matches: 9. Here the CDR3 reads CASSLGLAGGPGAGELFF. The CDR3 nucleotides are TGTGCCAGCAGTTTAGGACTAGCGGGAGGGCCCGGGGCCGGGGAGCTGTTTTTT.

This clonotype was detected a few times. The V call is TRBV5-1, the J call TRBJ2-3; 7 positions agree with TRBD2. CDR1 is SGHRS and CDR2 is YFSETQ in the germline V gene. This CDR3 region has 14 residues. Trimming removed 4 bases from V and 4 bases from J; junction bases left unmatched: 6. The CDR3 protein is CASSVRELADTQYF. Written as DNA, the CDR3 is TGCGCCAGCAGCGTGCGGGAGCTAGCAGATACGCAGTATTTT.

The J gene is TRBJ2-7, the V gene TRBV7-2; 8 bases map to TRBD1. The CDR3 has 13 amino acids. CDR1 SGHTA and CDR2 FQGNSA come from the germline V gene. J lost 7 bases, V lost 1 base, and 3 bases had no gene match. The CDR3 is CASSLGRGPEQYF. In DNA, the CDR3 is TGTGCCAGCAGCTTAGGCAGGGGGCCTGAGCAGTACTTC.